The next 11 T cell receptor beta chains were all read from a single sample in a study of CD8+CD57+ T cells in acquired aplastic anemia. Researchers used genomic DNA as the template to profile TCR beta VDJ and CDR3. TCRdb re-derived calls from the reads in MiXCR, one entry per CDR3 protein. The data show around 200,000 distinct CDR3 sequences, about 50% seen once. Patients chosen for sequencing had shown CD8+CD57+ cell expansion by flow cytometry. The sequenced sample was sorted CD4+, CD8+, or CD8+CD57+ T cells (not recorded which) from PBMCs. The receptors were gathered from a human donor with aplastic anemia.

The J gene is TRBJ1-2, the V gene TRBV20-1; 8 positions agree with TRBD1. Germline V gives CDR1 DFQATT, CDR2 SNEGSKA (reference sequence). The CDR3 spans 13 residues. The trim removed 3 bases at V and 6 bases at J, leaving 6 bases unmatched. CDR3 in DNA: TGCAGTGCTAGTGATGCAGGGGGCGATGGCTACACCTTC. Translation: CSASDAGGDGYTF.

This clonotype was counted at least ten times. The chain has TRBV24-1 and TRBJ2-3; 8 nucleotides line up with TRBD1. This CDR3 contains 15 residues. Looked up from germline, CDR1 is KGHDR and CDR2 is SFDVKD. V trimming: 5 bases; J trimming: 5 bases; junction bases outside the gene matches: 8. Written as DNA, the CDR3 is TGTGCCACCAGTGGAGCCCAGGGGGCGGTAGATACGCAGTATTTT. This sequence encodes CATSGAQGAVDTQYF.

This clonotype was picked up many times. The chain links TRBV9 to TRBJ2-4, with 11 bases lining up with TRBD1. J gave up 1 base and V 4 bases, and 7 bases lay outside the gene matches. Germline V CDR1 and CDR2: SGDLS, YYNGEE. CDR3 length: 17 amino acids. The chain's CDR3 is CASSTNRDRGAKNIQYF. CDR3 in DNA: TGTGCCAGCAGCACGAACCGGGACAGGGGGGCCAAAAACATTCAGTACTTC.

CDR3 nucleotide sequence: TGTGCCAGTACCGGGACTACCACCGGGGAGCTGTTTTTT. Protein product: CASTGTTTGELFF. The chain couples TRBV19 to TRBJ2-2, with 7 nucleotides matching TRBD2. Germline loops: CDR1 LNHDA, CDR2 SQIVND (reference sequence). The CDR3 runs to 13 residues. The ends lost 7 bases at V and 4 bases at J; junction bases unmatched: 3.

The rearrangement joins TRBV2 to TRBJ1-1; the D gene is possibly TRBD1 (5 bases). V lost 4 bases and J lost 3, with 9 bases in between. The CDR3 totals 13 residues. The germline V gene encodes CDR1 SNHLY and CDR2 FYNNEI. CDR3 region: CASSAARDTEAFF. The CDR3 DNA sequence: TGTGCCAGCAGTGCGGCCAGGGACACTGAAGCTTTCTTT. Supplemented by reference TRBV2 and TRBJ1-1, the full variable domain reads EPEVTQTPSHQVTQMGQEVILRCVPISNHLYFYWYRQILGQKVEFLVSFYNNEISEKSEIFDDQFSVERPDGSNFTLKIRSTKLEDSAMYFCASSAARDTEAFFGQGTRLTVV.

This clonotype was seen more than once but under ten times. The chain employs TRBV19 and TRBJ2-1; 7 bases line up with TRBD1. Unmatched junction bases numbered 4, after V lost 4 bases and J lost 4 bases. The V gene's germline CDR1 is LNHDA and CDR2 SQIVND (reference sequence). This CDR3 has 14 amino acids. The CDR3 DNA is TGTGCCAGTAGTAAGGGGGCGGAATACAATGAGCAGTTCTTC. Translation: CASSKGAEYNEQFF.

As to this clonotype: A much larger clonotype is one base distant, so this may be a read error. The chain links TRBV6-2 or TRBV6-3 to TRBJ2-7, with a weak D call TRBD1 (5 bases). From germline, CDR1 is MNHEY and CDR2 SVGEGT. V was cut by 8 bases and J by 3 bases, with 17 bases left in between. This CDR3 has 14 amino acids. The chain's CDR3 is CASARPGSRYEQYF. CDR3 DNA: TGTGCCAGCGCCCGGCCAGGGTCACGCTACGAGCAGTACTTC.

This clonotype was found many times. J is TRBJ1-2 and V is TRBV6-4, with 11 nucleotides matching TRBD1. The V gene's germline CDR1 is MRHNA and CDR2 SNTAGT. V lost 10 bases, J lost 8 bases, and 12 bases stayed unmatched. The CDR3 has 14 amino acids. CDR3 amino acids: CATSPGQGAQGYTF. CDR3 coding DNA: TGTGCCACCTCCCCCGGACAGGGGGCGCAAGGCTACACCTTC.

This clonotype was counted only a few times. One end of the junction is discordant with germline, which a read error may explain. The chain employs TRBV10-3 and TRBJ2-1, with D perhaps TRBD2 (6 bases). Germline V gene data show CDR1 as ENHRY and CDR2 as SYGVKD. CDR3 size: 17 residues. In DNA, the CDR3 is TGTGCCAACAGTCGAGGGTCAGGTGCGGGATACGGCAATGAGCAGTTCTTC. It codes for CANSRGSGAGYGNEQFF.

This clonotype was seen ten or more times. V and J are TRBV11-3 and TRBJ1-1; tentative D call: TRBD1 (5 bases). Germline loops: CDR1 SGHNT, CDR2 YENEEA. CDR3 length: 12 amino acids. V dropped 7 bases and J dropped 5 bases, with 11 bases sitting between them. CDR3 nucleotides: TGTGCCAGCAAGGGGCCGGGGACTGAAGCTTTCTTT. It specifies CASKGPGTEAFF.

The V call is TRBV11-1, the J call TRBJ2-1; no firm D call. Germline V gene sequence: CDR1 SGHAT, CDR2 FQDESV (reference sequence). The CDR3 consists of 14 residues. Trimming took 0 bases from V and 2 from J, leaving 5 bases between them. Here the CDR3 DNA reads TGTGCCAGCAGCTTAGCAAGAGCCTACAATGAGCAGTTCTTC. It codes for CASSLARAYNEQFF.